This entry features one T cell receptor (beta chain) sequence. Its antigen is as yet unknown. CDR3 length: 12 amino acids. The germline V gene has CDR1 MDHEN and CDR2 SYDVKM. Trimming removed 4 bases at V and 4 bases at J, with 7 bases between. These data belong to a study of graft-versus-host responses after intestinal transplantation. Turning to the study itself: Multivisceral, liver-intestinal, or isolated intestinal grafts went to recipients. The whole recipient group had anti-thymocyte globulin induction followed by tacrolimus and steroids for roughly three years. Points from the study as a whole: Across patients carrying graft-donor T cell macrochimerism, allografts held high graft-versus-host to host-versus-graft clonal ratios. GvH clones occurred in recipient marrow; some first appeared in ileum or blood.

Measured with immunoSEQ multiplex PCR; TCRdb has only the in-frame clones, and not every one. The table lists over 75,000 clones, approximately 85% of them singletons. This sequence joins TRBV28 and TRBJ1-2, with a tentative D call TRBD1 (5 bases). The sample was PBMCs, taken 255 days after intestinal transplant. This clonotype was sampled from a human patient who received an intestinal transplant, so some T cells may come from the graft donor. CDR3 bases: TGTGCCAGCAGTTGGGGCAGCTATGGCTACACCTTC. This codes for CASSWGSYGYTF.